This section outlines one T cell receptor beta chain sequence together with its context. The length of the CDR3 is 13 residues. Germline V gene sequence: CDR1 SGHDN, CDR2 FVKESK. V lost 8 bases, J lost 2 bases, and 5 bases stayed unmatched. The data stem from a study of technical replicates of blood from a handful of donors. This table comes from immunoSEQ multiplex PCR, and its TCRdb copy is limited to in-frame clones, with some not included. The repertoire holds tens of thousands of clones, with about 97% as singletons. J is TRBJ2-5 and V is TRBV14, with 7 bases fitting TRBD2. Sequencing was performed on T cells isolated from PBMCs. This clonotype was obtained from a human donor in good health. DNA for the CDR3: TGTGCCAGCGGGAGGGGACCTCAAGAGACCCAGTACTTC. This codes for CASGRGPQETQYF.